This T cell receptor (beta chain) stems from a study of CD8 T cells in Susac syndrome. A quantity of roughly 0.5 to 1 ug RNA underwent reverse transcription using random hexamers. The TCR beta CDR3 was amplified by immunoSEQ multiplex PCR across 54 Vbeta, 13 Jbeta. From the immunoSEQ multiplex PCR reads, TCRdb called clonotypes with MiXCR, one entry per CDR3 protein. The repertoire holds 65,000 to 95,000 distinct CDR3 sequences, with about 94% as singletons. The CDR3 length is 15 residues. Germline V CDR1 and CDR2: DFQATT, SNEGSKA (reference sequence). V lost 4 bases, J lost 6 bases, and 21 bases lay in between. The T cells that were sequenced for TCR beta were CD8+ and CD4+ cells from blood. Susac syndrome patients met recently defined diagnostic criteria for definite or probable disease. It was negative isolation that provided the CD8+ and CD4+ T cells, whereas TEMRA cells were enriched by FACS.

The rearrangement links TRBV20-1 to TRBJ1-1, with D possibly matching TRBD1 (5 bases). The clonotype was recovered from a human donor with Susac syndrome. The sample comprised CD8+ T cells from PBMCs. DNA for the CDR3: TGCAGTGCTATCCCGACAGACGTCGTGATCCCTGAAGCTTTCTTT. Its translation is CSAIPTDVVIPEAFF.